Below are 4 T cell receptor delta chains sequenced from a single sample in a study of γδ T cells in repeated Plasmodium falciparum infection. TCRdb re-called the multiplex PCR reads using CATT. This table has tens of thousands of delta-chain clones, more than 0.85% appearing once. Bulk repertoires came from Vgamma9/Vdelta2+ or Vdelta2-negative gammadelta T cells flow-sorted from PBMC. The material sequenced was gamma-delta T cells from blood. The receptors come from a pool of human donors (malaria-infected and uninfected, not separated).

CDR3 bases: TGTGCATCCTTATATGGGAAGGGGGGAATTAAGACCGATAAACTCATCTTT. It translates to CASLYGKGGIKTDKLIF. J gene TRDJ1 was identified, but the V gene was not called; TRDD3 is the table's D call, not checked against the DNA. This CDR3 contains 17 residues.

This clone was detected only a few times. TCRdb shows a much larger clone's protein in place of this DNA's translation, and the two differ at residue 7, likely through a read error; the protein shown is translated from the DNA. The chain has TRDV1 and TRDJ3, with D uncertain. Assignment of the J gene here rests on matching the DNA to germline, because TCRdb gives none. The CDR3 spans 17 residues. Germline CDR1 is TSWWSYY and CDR2 is QGS. Trimming removed 4 bases from V and 2 bases from J, with 12 bases in between. For the CDR3, the DNA is TGTGCTCTTGGGGTAAACCGCAGGCCCTGGGACACCCGACAGATGTTTTTC. Residues: CALGVNRRPWDTRQMFF.

This clone was picked up a small number of times. The protein given by TCRdb reflects a much larger clone and differs at residue 19 from this DNA's translation, likely from a read error; the protein shown is the DNA's translation. The gene calls are TRDV1 and TRDJ1, with TRDD3 matching 13 bases. Germline CDR1 is TSWWSYY and CDR2 is QGS. This CDR3 contains 24 residues. The trim removed 4 bases at V and 3 bases at J, leaving 29 bases unmatched. In nucleotides, the CDR3 is TGTGCTCTTGGGGCCCGCCTTCCTACCAATAAACTGGGGGATACGGAGGTCAGAGCCGATAAACTCATCTTT. Translation: CALGARLPTNKLGDTEVRADKLIF.

For this clone: Only one base separates this from a far larger clonotype, so it likely reflects a read error. This sample includes further DNA sequences coding for the same CDR3. V gene assignment gives TRDV1, but the J gene was left uncalled; the listed D gene, TRDD3, was not tested against the DNA. This CDR3 is 16 amino acids long. From germline, CDR1 is TSWWSYY and CDR2 QGS. The CDR3 spells CALSSGGDTPALLLIF. The CDR3 DNA is TGTGCTCTTTCCTCGGGGGGGGATACGCCGGCGCTGTTGCTCATCTTT.